This T cell receptor beta chain was documented in a study of T-cell reconstitution after alpha-beta-depleted transplantation in children. Study-wide points: There were some patients whose high TCRbeta diversity at day 60 came from surviving recipient T cells and thymic progenitors. At around two months after transplant, the alpha-beta T cells were reportedly derived from several hundred expanded clones that came from non-depleted graft cells. One year after transplant, T-cell counts and diversity came mostly from newly produced T cells.

Germline lookup yields CDR1 SGHRS and CDR2 YFSETQ. Trimming took 4 bases from V and 2 from J, leaving 9 bases between them. CDR3 size: 13 residues. This clonotype has at least ten counts. Its target is not known. Library preparation (for TCRbeta) was performed with unique molecular identifiers. MiXCR, run by TCRdb on the PCR reads, gives a single entry per CDR3 protein. The sample yields hundreds of thousands of distinct CDR3 sequences, approximately 11% seen once. The clonotype comes from a child less than two years old with acute myeloid leukemia, due to receive a stem cell transplant. The chain uses TRBV5-1 and TRBJ2-5; D perhaps matches TRBD1 (5 bases). The sequences come from PBMCs, collected before TCRalphabeta/CD19-depleted stem cell transplant. The CDR3 coding sequence is TGCGCCAGCAGCACCCGGACACAAGAGACCCAGTACTTC. Translating gives CASSTRTQETQYF.